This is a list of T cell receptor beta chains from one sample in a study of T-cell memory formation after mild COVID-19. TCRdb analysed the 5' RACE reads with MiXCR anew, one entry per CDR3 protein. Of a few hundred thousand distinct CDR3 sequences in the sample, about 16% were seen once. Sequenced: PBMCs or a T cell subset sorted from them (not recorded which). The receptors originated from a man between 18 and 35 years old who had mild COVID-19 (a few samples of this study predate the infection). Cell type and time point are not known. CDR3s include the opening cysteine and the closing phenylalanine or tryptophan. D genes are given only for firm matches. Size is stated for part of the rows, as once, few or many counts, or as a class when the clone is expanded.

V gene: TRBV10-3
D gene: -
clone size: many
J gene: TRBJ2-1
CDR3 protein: CAISERSPREGLEQFF
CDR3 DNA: TGTGCCATCAGTGAAAGGTCCCCCCGTGAGGGGCTTGAGCAGTTCTTC

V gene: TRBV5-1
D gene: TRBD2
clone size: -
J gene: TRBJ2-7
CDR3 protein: CASSLGGGERYEQYF
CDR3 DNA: TGCGCCAGCAGCTTGGGGGGAGGGGAGCGGTACGAGCAGTACTTC

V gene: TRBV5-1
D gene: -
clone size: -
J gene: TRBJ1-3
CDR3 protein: CASSLGLWDGGTTGNTIYF
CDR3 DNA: TGCGCCAGCAGCTTGGGGCTTTGGGACGGAGGGACGACTGGAAACACCATATATTTT

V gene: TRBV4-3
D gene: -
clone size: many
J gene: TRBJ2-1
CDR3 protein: CASSQGSSSYNEQFF
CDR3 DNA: TGCGCCAGCAGCCAAGGCTCGAGCTCCTACAATGAGCAGTTCTTC

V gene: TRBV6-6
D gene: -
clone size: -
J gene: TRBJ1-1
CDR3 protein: CASREFGTEAFF
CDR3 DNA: TGTGCCAGCAGGGAATTCGGCACTGAAGCTTTCTTT

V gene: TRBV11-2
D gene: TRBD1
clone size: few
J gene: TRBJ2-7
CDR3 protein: CASSPGTGGFEQYF
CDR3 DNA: TGTGCCAGCAGCCCGGGGACAGGGGGTTTCGAGCAGTACTTC

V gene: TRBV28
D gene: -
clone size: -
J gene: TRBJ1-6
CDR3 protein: CASRLEGRANSPLHF
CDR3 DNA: TGTGCCAGCAGGCTGGAGGGGAGGGCAAATTCACCCCTCCACTTT

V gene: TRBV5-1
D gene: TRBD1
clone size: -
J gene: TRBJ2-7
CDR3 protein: CASSLSFDRASDEQYF
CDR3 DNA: TGCGCCAGCAGCTTGAGTTTCGACAGGGCGTCGGACGAGCAGTACTTC

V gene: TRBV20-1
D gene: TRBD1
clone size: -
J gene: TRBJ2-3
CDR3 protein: CSAVQQGPTDTQYF
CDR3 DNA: TGCAGTGCCGTCCAACAGGGGCCCACAGATACGCAGTATTTT

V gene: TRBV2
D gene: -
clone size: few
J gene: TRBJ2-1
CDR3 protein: CASSPRAPSNEQFF
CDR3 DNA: TGTGCCAGCAGCCCCCGGGCCCCTTCTAATGAGCAGTTCTTC

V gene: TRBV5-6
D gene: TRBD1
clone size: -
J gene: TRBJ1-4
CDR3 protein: CASGRTGNEKLFF
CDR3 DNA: TGTGCCAGCGGCCGGACAGGGAATGAAAAACTGTTTTTT

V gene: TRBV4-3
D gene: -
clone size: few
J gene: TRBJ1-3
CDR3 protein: CASSQDPPGGNTIYF
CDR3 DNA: TGCGCCAGCAGCCAAGATCCTCCCGGTGGAAACACCATATATTTT

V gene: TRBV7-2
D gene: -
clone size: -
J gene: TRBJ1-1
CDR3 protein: CASSLVFLNTEAFF
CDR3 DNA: TGTGCCAGCAGCTTAGTATTCCTGAACACTGAAGCTTTCTTT

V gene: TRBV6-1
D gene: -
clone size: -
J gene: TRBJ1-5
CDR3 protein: CASSDGRNNQPQHF
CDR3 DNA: TGTGCCAGCAGCGACGGACGGAACAATCAGCCCCAGCATTTT

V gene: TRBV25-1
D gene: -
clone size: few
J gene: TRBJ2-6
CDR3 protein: CASSSEVSSGANVLTF
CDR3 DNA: TGTGCCAGCAGCTCCGAAGTCTCGTCTGGGGCCAACGTCCTGACTTTC

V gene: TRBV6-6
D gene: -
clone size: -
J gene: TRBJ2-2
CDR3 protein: CASSSYGTAANTGELFF
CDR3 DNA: TGTGCCAGCAGTTCTTACGGGACGGCTGCGAACACCGGGGAGCTGTTTTTT

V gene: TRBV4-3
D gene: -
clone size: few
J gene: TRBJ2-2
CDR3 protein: CASSQDLSDENTGELFF
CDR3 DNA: TGCGCCAGCAGCCAAGATCTTTCGGACGAGAACACCGGGGAGCTGTTTTTT

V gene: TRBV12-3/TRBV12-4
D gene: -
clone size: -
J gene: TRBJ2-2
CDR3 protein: CASSGPGGTTGELFF
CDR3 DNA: TGTGCCAGCAGTGGACCCGGGGGAACCACCGGGGAGCTGTTTTTT

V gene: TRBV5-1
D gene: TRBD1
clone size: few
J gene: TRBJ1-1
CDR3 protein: CASSPQGGRGNTEAFF
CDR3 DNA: TGCGCCAGCAGCCCTCAAGGGGGCAGGGGGAACACTGAAGCTTTCTTT

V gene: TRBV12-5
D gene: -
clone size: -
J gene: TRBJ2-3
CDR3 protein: CASGLAEREGRVTQYF
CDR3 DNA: TGTGCTAGTGGTTTGGCCGAACGAGAGGGACGGGTTACGCAGTATTTT

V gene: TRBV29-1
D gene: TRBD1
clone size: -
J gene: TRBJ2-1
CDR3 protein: CSVEPVSQGAFGGSYNEQFF
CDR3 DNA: TGCAGCGTTGAGCCGGTATCCCAGGGGGCATTCGGAGGATCCTACAATGAGCAGTTCTTC

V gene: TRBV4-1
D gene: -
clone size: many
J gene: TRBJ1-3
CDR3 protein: CASSQEEGNTIYF
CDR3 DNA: TGCGCCAGCAGCCAAGAAGAAGGAAACACCATATATTTT

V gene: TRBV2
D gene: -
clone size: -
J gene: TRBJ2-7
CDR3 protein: CATRQEGNEQYF
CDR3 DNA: TGTGCCACCCGCCAAGAGGGGAACGAGCAGTACTTC

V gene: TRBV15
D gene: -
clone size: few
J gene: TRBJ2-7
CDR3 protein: CATSPTVSSYEQYF
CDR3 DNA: TGTGCCACCAGTCCGACAGTTAGCTCCTACGAGCAGTACTTC

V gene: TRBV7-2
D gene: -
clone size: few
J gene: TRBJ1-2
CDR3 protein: CASSLRGAIYGYTF
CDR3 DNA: TGTGCCAGCAGCTTAAGAGGGGCTATTTATGGCTACACCTTC

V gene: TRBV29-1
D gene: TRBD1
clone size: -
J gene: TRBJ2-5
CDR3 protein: CSVWLLTGDQETQYF
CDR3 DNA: TGCAGCGTTTGGCTTTTGACAGGGGATCAAGAGACCCAGTACTTC

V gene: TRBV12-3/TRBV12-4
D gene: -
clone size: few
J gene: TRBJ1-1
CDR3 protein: CASRDTIMNTEAFF
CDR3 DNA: TGTGCCAGCAGGGACACGATCATGAACACTGAAGCTTTCTTT

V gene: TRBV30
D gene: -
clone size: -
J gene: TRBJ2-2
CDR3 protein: CAWKGTLNTGELFF
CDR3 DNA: TGTGCCTGGAAGGGGACATTGAACACCGGGGAGCTGTTTTTT

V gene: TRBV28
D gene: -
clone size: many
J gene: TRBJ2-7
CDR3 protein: CASSFPFGDFYEQYF
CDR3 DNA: TGTGCCAGCAGTTTCCCTTTCGGGGACTTCTACGAGCAGTACTTC

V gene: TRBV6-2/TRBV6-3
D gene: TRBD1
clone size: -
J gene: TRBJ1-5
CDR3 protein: CASSYWTGNNQPQHF
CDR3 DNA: TGTGCCAGCAGTTACTGGACAGGGAACAATCAGCCCCAGCATTTT

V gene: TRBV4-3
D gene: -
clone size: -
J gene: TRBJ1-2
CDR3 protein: CASSQINKAPFPNYGYTF
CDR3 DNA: TGCGCCAGCAGCCAGATCAACAAGGCCCCCTTCCCTAACTATGGCTACACCTTC

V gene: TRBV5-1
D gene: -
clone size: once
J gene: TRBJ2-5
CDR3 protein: CASKLGRSQETQYF
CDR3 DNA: TGCGCCAGCAAGCTAGGACGGAGCCAAGAGACCCAGTACTTC

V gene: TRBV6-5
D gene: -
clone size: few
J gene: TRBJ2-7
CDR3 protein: CASSNPGLPSYEQYF
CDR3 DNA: TGTGCCAGCAGCAACCCGGGACTCCCATCCTACGAGCAGTACTTC

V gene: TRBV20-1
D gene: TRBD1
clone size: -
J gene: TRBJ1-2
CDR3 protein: CSARQDRANYGYTF
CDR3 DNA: TGCAGTGCTAGGCAGGACAGGGCAAACTATGGCTACACCTTC

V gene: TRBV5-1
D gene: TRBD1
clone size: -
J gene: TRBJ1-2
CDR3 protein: CASSYPPGQRKYGYTF
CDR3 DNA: TGCGCCAGCAGTTACCCACCGGGACAGAGAAAGTATGGCTACACCTTC

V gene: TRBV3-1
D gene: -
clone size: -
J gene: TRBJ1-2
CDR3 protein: CASSQVERGAGYTF
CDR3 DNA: TGTGCCAGCAGCCAAGTGGAACGCGGGGCTGGCTACACCTTC

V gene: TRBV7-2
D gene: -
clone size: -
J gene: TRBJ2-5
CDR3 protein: CASGEVMGETQYF
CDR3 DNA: TGTGCCAGCGGGGAAGTTATGGGGGAGACCCAGTACTTC

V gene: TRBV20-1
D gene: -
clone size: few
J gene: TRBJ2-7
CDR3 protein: CSGTSYSIYEQYF
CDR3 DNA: TGCAGTGGAACTTCCTACTCCATCTACGAGCAGTACTTC

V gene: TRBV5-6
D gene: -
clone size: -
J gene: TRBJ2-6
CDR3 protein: CASSWVISEANVLTF
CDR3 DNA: TGTGCCAGCAGCTGGGTAATATCTGAGGCCAACGTCCTGACTTTC

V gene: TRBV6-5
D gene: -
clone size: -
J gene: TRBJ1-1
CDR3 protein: CASSYEVWGTEAFF
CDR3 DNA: TGTGCCAGCAGTTACGAAGTATGGGGCACTGAAGCTTTCTTT

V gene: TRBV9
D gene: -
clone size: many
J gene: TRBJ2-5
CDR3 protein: CASSDSGVQETQYF
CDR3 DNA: TGTGCCAGCAGCGATTCGGGGGTCCAAGAGACCCAGTACTTC

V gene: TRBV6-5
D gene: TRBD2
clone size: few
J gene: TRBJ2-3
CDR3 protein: CASSYSTGLAGDIYDPDTQYF
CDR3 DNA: TGTGCCAGCAGTTACTCCACCGGACTAGCGGGGGACATTTATGATCCAGATACGCAGTATTTT

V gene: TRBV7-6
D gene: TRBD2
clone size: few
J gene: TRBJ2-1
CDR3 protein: CASSYRHLLAGGFNEQFF
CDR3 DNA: TGTGCCAGCAGCTACCGACACCTTTTAGCGGGAGGTTTTAATGAGCAGTTCTTC

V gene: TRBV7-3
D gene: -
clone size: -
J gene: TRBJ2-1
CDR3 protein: CASSSDRLTIGEQFF
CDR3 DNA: TGTGCCAGCAGCTCCGACAGGCTTACAATTGGTGAGCAGTTCTTC

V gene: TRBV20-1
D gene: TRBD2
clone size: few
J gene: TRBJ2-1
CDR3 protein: CSARVGFGSGAYNEQFF
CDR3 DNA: TGCAGTGCTAGAGTGGGGTTTGGAAGCGGGGCGTACAATGAGCAGTTCTTC